The entry below gives a single T cell receptor (beta chain) sequence along with its context. Some clones are missing from TCRdb's copy, which holds only in-frame ones; the method was immunoSEQ multiplex PCR. The sample comprises approximately 170,000 clones, less than 90% of which are singletons, and about 8% rests with the top ten. The data stem from a study of blood T cell repertoires in COVID-19. The CDR3 runs 14 residues. V dropped 2 bases and J dropped 7; count of bases not matched to a gene: 4. Germline assignment: CDR1 SGHRS and CDR2 YFSETQ. The study recruited people aged roughly 18 to 100 years across approximately 24 US areas. Cohorts were based on clinical histories the participants reported.

Input material: PBMCs or T cells enriched from blood (not recorded which). The receptor was derived from a woman aged 50 to 65 who had recovered from COVID-19. This chain joins TRBV5-1 and TRBJ2-1, with TRBD1 identical over 9 bases. The CDR3 DNA is TGCGCCAGCAGCTTACGACAGGGGGGGAATGAGCAGTTCTTC. Residues: CASSLRQGGNEQFF.